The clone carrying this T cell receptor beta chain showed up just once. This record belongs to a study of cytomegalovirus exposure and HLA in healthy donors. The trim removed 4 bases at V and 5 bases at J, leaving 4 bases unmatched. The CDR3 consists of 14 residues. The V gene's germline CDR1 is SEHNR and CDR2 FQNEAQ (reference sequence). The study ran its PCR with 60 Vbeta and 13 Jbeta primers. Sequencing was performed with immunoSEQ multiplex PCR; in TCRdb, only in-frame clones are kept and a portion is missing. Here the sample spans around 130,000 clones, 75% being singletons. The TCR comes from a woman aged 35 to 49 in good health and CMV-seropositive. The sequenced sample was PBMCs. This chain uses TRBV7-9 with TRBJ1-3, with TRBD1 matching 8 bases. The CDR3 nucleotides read TGTGCCAGCAGCTCCAGGGGGCCGCGAAACACCATATATTTT. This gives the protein CASSSRGPRNTIYF.